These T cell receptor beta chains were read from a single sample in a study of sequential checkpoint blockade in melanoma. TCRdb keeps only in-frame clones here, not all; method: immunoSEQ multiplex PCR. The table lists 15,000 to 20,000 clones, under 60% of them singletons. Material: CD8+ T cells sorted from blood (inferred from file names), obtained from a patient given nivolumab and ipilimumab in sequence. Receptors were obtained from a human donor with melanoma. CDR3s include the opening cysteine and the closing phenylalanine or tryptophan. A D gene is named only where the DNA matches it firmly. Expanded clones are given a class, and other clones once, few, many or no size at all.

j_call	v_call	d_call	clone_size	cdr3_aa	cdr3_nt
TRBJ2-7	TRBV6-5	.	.	CASSLTGSEQYF	TGTGCCAGCAGTTTAACAGGGTCCGAGCAGTACTTC
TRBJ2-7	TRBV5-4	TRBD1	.	CASSLDRGLEQYF	TGTGCCAGCAGCTTGGACAGGGGTCTCGAGCAGTACTTC
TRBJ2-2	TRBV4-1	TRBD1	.	CASSPRRPGQGTGELFF	TGCGCCAGCAGCCCCCGGAGGCCGGGACAGGGTACCGGGGAGCTGTTTTTT
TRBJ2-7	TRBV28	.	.	CASSQTGGYEQYF	TGTGCCAGCAGCCAGACAGGAGGCTACGAGCAGTACTTC
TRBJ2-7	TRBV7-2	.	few	CASSSGMWPYEQYF	TGTGCCAGCAGCTCAGGGATGTGGCCCTACGAGCAGTACTTC
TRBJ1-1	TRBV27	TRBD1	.	CATRGGPWNTEAFF	TGTGCCACCAGGGGGGGGCCGTGGAACACTGAAGCTTTCTTT
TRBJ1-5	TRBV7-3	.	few	CASSSPGEQPQHF	TGTGCCAGCAGCTCCCCCGGGGAGCAGCCCCAGCATTTT
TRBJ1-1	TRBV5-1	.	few	CASSLGTVGTEAFF	TGCGCCAGCAGCTTAGGAACAGTGGGCACTGAAGCTTTCTTT
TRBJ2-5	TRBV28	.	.	CASTGLQETQYF	TGTGCCAGCACGGGTTTGCAAGAGACCCAGTACTTC
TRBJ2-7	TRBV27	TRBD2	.	CASSPFGGSLYEQYF	TGTGCCAGCAGTCCGTTCGGGGGGAGTCTGTACGAGCAGTACTTC
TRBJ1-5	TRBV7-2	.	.	CASSLVQGNQPQHF	TGTGCCAGCAGCTTAGTACAGGGCAATCAGCCCCAGCATTTT
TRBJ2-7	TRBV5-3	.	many	CASSLEGHYNEQYF	TGTGCCAGCAGCTTGGAGGGACACTACAACGAGCAGTACTTC
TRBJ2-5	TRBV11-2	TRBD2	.	CASSFSSGAEETQYF	TGTGCCAGCAGCTTCAGTAGCGGGGCTGAAGAGACCCAGTACTTC
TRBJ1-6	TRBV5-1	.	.	CASKTGNSPLHF	TGCGCCAGCAAAACCGGGAATTCACCCCTCCACTTT
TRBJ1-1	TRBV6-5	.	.	CASSYSFRGEAFF	TGTGCCAGCAGTTACTCATTTCGAGGTGAAGCTTTCTTT
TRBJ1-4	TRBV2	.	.	CASSVSDWENEKLFF	TGTGCCAGCAGTGTCTCGGACTGGGAAAATGAAAAACTGTTTTTT
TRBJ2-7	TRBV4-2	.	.	CASSQGQANSYEQYF	TGTGCCAGCAGCCAAGGACAGGCCAACTCCTACGAGCAGTACTTC
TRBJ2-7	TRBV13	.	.	CASSHSERNYEQYF	TGTGCCAGCAGTCACAGTGAGAGAAACTACGAGCAGTACTTC
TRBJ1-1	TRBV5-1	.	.	CASSLGWGTYNTEAFF	TGCGCCAGCAGCTTGGGATGGGGCACCTACAACACTGAAGCTTTCTTT
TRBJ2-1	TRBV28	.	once	CASSPDYYNEQFF	TGTGCCAGCAGTCCGGACTATTACAATGAGCAGTTCTTC
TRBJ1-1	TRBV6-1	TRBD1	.	CASLGTGGINTEAFF	TGTGCCAGCCTCGGGACAGGGGGTATAAACACTGAAGCTTTCTTT
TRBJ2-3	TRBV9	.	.	CASSKWGQEDTQYF	TGTGCCAGCAGCAAGTGGGGCCAGGAAGATACGCAGTATTTT
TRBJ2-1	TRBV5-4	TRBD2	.	CASSLVGLANNEQFF	TGTGCCAGCAGCCTAGTCGGACTAGCGAACAATGAGCAGTTCTTC
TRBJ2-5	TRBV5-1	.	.	CASSLTGTLEETQYF	TGCGCCAGCAGCTTGACAGGTACGCTTGAAGAGACCCAGTACTTC
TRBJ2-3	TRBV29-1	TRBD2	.	CSVEEGLAGSDTQYF	TGCAGCGTTGAAGAAGGGCTAGCGGGATCAGATACGCAGTATTTT
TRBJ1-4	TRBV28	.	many	CASSLRGGNEKLFF	TGTGCCAGCAGTTTAAGAGGAGGAAATGAAAAACTGTTTTTT
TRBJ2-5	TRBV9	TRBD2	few	CASSVGGLAGGEETQYF	TGTGCCAGCAGCGTAGGGGGACTAGCGGGGGGTGAGGAGACCCAGTACTTC
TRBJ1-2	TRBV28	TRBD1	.	CASSLTGEGGGYTF	TGTGCCAGCAGCTTGACAGGGGAAGGGGGCGGCTACACCTTC
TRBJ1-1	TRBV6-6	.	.	CASSYTGGGTEAFF	TGTGCCAGCAGCTACACCGGGGGAGGCACTGAAGCTTTCTTT
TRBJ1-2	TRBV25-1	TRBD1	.	CASSEGTDLNYGYTF	TGTGCCAGCAGTGAGGGGACAGATTTAAACTATGGCTACACCTTC
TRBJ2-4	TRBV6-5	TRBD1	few	CASRGTGKNIQYF	TGTGCCAGCCGCGGGACAGGCAAAAACATTCAGTACTTC
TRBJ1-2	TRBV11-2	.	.	CASSLGANGYTF	TGTGCCAGCAGCTTAGGGGCGAATGGCTACACCTTC
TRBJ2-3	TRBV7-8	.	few	CASSQRKEGLTADTQYF	TGTGCCAGCAGCCAGAGAAAGGAGGGCCTAACCGCAGATACGCAGTATTTT
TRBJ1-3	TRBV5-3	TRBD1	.	CASSMGQLAGNTIYF	TGTGCCAGCAGCATGGGACAGCTCGCCGGAAACACCATATATTTT
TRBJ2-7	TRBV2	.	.	CASGQTYYEQYF	TGTGCCAGCGGACAGACTTACTACGAGCAGTACTTC
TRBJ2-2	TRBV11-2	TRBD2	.	CASISGRAGELFF	TGTGCCAGCATAAGCGGGAGGGCCGGGGAGCTGTTTTTT
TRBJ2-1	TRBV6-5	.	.	CASSRSGYNEQFF	TGTGCCAGCAGTCGGTCGGGATACAATGAGCAGTTCTTC
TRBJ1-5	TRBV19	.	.	CASSIPSGQGRYSNQPQHF	TGTGCCAGTAGTATCCCTTCCGGCCAGGGGAGATATAGCAATCAGCCCCAGCATTTT
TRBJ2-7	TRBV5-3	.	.	CASSGGPSLAYEQYF	TGTGCCAGCAGCGGAGGGCCCTCTTTAGCCTACGAGCAGTACTTC
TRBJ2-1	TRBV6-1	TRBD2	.	CASSEFELAGDDEQFF	TGTGCCAGCAGTGAATTCGAGCTAGCGGGAGATGATGAGCAGTTCTTC
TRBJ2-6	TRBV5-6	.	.	CASSPPGQGSGANVLTF	TGTGCCAGCAGCCCACCCGGCCAGGGCTCTGGGGCCAACGTCCTGACTTTC
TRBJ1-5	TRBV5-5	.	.	CASSLWGHNQPQHF	TGTGCCAGCAGCTTGTGGGGGCACAATCAGCCCCAGCATTTT
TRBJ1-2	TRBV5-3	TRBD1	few	CASSLGQVNYGYTF	TGTGCCAGCAGCTTGGGACAGGTTAACTATGGCTACACCTTC
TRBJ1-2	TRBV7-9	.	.	CASSLVWENGYTF	TGTGCCAGCAGCTTAGTATGGGAGAATGGCTACACCTTC
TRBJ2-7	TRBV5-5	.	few	CASSLRGIGYEQYF	TGTGCCAGCAGCTTGCGGGGGATCGGCTACGAGCAGTACTTC
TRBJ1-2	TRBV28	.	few	CASQLPQTYGYTF	TGTGCCAGCCAGCTCCCACAGACCTATGGCTACACCTTC
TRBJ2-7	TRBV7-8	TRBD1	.	CASSPGQGFAYEQYF	TGTGCCAGCAGCCCGGGACAGGGGTTTGCCTACGAGCAGTACTTC
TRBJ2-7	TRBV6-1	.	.	CASSDPPDRTYEQYF	TGTGCCAGCAGTGACCCCCCCGACAGGACCTACGAGCAGTACTTC
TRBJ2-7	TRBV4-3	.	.	CASSQEAGPQYF	TGCGCCAGCAGCCAAGAAGCGGGCCCGCAGTACTTC
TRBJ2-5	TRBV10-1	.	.	CANSTSFEETQYF	TGCGCCAACTCGACTAGTTTCGAGGAGACCCAGTACTTC